This TCR beta chain appears in the sequencing data of a study of molecular identifiers for immune sequencing clone quantification. Sorted naive CD8 T cells were those defined as CD8+CD4-CCR7+CD45RA+. With 1 base removed from V and 2 bases from J, the gap between germline ends came to 12 bases. CDR1 and CDR2 (germline): SQVTM, ANQGSEA. The CDR3 runs to 15 residues. Findings and limits, study-wide: Highly expanded clones may be undercounted when identical TCR molecules share barcodes. More than 97% of effector molecules, versus under 1% of naive-cell molecules, belonged to clones above 20 RNA copies.

This clonotype was seen ten or more times. Its antigen remains unidentified. Methods described previously were used for bulk TCR libraries, and listed TCR primers were applied. A single record per CDR3 protein comes from TCRdb applying MiXCR to the PCR reads. The sample holds about 640,000 distinct CDR3 sequences, 15% to 20% seen once. The J gene is TRBJ2-1, the V gene TRBV29-1; tentative D call: TRBD2 (6 bases). The sequence was collected from a human donor in good health. Some libraries in this study had Jurkat cell RNA spiked in. Sequencing was done on a sample of naive CD8+ T cells from blood, with Jurkat cell RNA spiked in. The subset was: FACS-sorted CD8+CD4-CCR7+CD45RA+ naive T cells. CDR3 amino acids: CSVEVSLATYNEQFF. The CDR3 DNA sequence: TGCAGCGTTGAAGTAAGTCTAGCGACCTACAATGAGCAGTTCTTC.